This T cell receptor (beta chain) was captured in a study of CD8+CD57+ T cells in acquired aplastic anemia. Study in general: On average, sorted CD4+ and CD8+ cells gave approximately 3 ug of DNA. Reads per healthy sample averaged approximately 9.9 million (CD4+) and 11.0 million (CD8+). General study results and limits: CD8+ Simpson's diversity did not differ significantly between patients and controls. It was found that twenty-nine CD8+ CDR3 sequences were shared between patients and controls.

Using genomic DNA as the template, TCR beta VDJ and CDR3 profiling was carried out. One entry per CDR3 protein results from TCRdb running MiXCR on the reads. Among around 150,000 distinct CDR3 sequences listed, roughly two fifths were seen once. The germline CDR1 and CDR2 sequences are LGHNA and YNFKEQ. The CDR3 has 15 residues. The trim removed 4 bases at V and 15 bases at J, leaving 15 bases unmatched. This clonotype appeared many times. The antigen remains undetermined. The chain joins TRBV4-2 to TRBJ2-4, with TRBD1 identical over 10 bases. This clonotype was obtained from a human donor in good health, serving as a control. Sequenced input: sorted CD4+, CD8+, or CD8+CD57+ T cells (not recorded which) from PBMCs. CDR3 amino acids: CASSRTGTGDGRWYF. The CDR3 DNA sequence: TGTGCCAGCAGCCGGACCGGGACAGGGGATGGGAGGTGGTACTTC.